These 15 T cell receptor beta chains were all obtained from the same sample, sequenced in a study of T cell changes during pregnancy in multiple sclerosis. Measured with immunoSEQ multiplex PCR; TCRdb has only the in-frame clones, and not every one. There are about 80,000 clones in the sample; 92% occur only once, and less than 3% lies in the top ten. Here the sequenced sample was peripheral blood, taken before pregnancy. These receptors all stem from a female donor with multiple sclerosis, enrolled in a pregnancy study.

The V call is TRBV6-5, the J call TRBJ2-7; TRBD2 agrees at 9 bases. The V gene's germline CDR1 is MNHEY and CDR2 SVGAGI. V was clipped by 0 bases and J by 1 base; unmatched bases: 4. CDR3 length: 16 amino acids. The CDR3 region is CASSYSGSGSSYEQYF. DNA for the CDR3: TGTGCCAGCAGTTACTCTGGTAGCGGGAGTTCCTACGAGCAGTACTTC.

This chain connects TRBV7-9 to TRBJ2-4; TRBD2 agrees at 9 bases. This CDR3 has 16 residues. J gave up 7 bases and V 1 base, and 8 bases lay outside the gene matches. Per the germline V gene, CDR1 is SEHNR and CDR2 is FQNEAQ (reference sequence). CDR3 in amino acids: CASSLGGRGDWNIQYF. CDR3 bases: TGTGCCAGCAGCTTAGGCGGGAGGGGTGATTGGAACATTCAGTACTTC.

This chain joins TRBV7-9 and TRBJ2-3; D remains unclear. V lost 6 bases and J lost 4, with 11 bases in between. CDR3 length: 13 amino acids. The germline CDR1 and CDR2 sequences are SEHNR and FQNEAQ (reference sequence). The CDR3 nucleotides are TGTGCCAGCAGTTCCTCCTTCCCAGATACGCAGTATTTT. This gives the protein CASSSSFPDTQYF.

V and J are TRBV25-1 and TRBJ2-7, with D uncertain. This CDR3 is 12 amino acids long. Germline-derived CDR1 and CDR2 are MGHDK and SYGVNS. V was pared by 3 bases and J by 1 base, with 4 bases between. This chain's CDR3 is CASSDRSYEQYF. The CDR3 DNA sequence: TGTGCCAGCAGTGACCGGTCCTACGAGCAGTACTTC.

V usage is TRBV11-1 and J usage is TRBJ2-7, with no clear D. Trimming shortened V by 5 bases and J by 6 bases, and 14 bases separated the two germline ends. CDR1 is SGHAT, CDR2 FQDESV, per germline (reference sequence). The CDR3 loop spans 13 amino acids. The CDR3 loop reads CASSLGEPTEQYF. Written as DNA, the CDR3 is TGTGCCAGCAGCCTCGGTGAGCCCACCGAGCAGTACTTC.

The chain is built from TRBV2 and TRBJ2-1, with no clear D. The CDR3 is 17 amino acids. The V end lost 8 bases, the J end lost 0 bases, and 20 bases lay between the germline ends. The germline CDR1 and CDR2 sequences are SNHLY and FYNNEI. CDR3 in amino acids: CASSLIRSVSSYNEQFF. As DNA, the CDR3 is TGTGCCAGCTCCCTCATCCGGTCGGTAAGCTCCTACAATGAGCAGTTCTTC.

J is TRBJ1-5 and V is TRBV4-3, with D perhaps TRBD1 (5 bases). Germline values: CDR1 LGHNA, CDR2 YSLEER. The V end was cut by 0 bases, the J end by 0 bases, with 6 bases between. The CDR3 has 15 residues. This CDR3 reads CASSQEGHSNQPQHF. CDR3 DNA sequence: TGCGCCAGCAGCCAAGAGGGGCATAGCAATCAGCCCCAGCATTTT.

The CDR3 sequence is CASSLASGSSETQYF. CDR3 sequence (DNA): TGTGCCAGCAGCTTAGCGAGCGGGAGTTCTGAGACCCAGTACTTC. The V call is TRBV7-9, the J call TRBJ2-5; 8 nucleotides line up with TRBD2. The ends lost 0 bases at V and 5 bases at J; junction bases unmatched: 5. From germline, CDR1 is SEHNR and CDR2 FQNEAQ (reference sequence). CDR3 length equals 15 residues. Filled out from reference TRBV7-9 and TRBJ2-5, the complete variable domain reads DTGVSQNPRHKITKRGQNVTFRCDPISEHNRLYWYRQTLGQGPEFLTYFQNEAQLEKSRLLSDRFSAERPKGSFSTLEIQRTEQGDSAMYLCASSLASGSSETQYFGPGTRLLVL.

The V gene is TRBV7-3, the J gene TRBJ2-7; no firm D call. The CDR3 covers 12 residues. The germline V gene encodes CDR1 SGHTA and CDR2 FQGTGA. V dropped 0 bases and J dropped 3 bases, with 3 bases sitting between them. The chain's CDR3 is CASSLTLYEQYF. As DNA, the CDR3 is TGTGCCAGCAGCTTAACCCTCTACGAGCAGTACTTC.

The gene calls are TRBV27 and TRBJ2-2, with TRBD2 matching over 9 bases. In germline, CDR1 is MNHEY, CDR2 SMNVEV (reference sequence). This CDR3 contains 17 residues. J lost 6 bases, V lost 5 bases, and 13 bases had no gene match. The DNA of the CDR3 is TGTGCCAGCAGTCTATTAACCCAGCGGGAGGCCCCCGGGGAGCTGTTTTTT. Residues: CASSLLTQREAPGELFF.

The chain combines TRBV18 with TRBJ2-1, with TRBD2 identical over 13 bases. The J segment lost 2 bases and the V segment lost 1 base, leaving 2 bases of the junction unmatched. CDR3 length: 17 residues. CDR1 KGHSH and CDR2 LQKENI come from the germline V gene. In nucleotides, the CDR3 is TGTGCCAGCTCACCACGTGGACTAGCGGGAGCCTACAATGAGCAGTTCTTC. Amino acid sequence: CASSPRGLAGAYNEQFF.

This sequence joins TRBV4-2 and TRBJ2-7, with 9 bases matching TRBD1. Losses at the gene ends were 4 bases for V and 3 bases for J; bases not matched to a gene: 7. This CDR3 spans 15 amino acids. Per germline, CDR1 LGHNA and CDR2 YNFKEQ. CDR3 residues: CASSLDRGEDYEQYF. Here the CDR3 DNA reads TGTGCCAGCAGCCTCGACAGGGGGGAAGACTACGAGCAGTACTTC.

This clone was seen only once. The chain is built from TRBV7-9 and TRBJ1-3, with D tentatively TRBD1 (5 bases). V lost 8 bases to trimming and J lost 7 bases, with 18 bases between them. Germline V gene sequence: CDR1 SEHNR, CDR2 FQNEAQ (reference sequence). This CDR3 region has 14 residues. The CDR3 DNA is TGTGCCAGCCGGGGGGAGGGCAATCGGAACACCATATATTTT. It translates to CASRGEGNRNTIYF. The full variable domain, rest sourced from reference TRBV7-9 and TRBJ1-3, is DTGVSQNPRHKITKRGQNVTFRCDPISEHNRLYWYRQTLGQGPEFLTYFQNEAQLEKSRLLSDRFSAERPKGSFSTLEIQRTEQGDSAMYLCASRGEGNRNTIYFGEGSWLTVV.

This clone is a singleton in its sample. V and J are TRBV6-6 and TRBJ2-7, with D maybe TRBD2 (7 bases). With 8 bases removed from V and 3 bases from J, the gap between germline ends came to 14 bases. The germline CDR1 and CDR2 sequences are MNHNY and SVGAGI (reference sequence). The CDR3 runs to 13 residues. In DNA, the CDR3 is TGTGCCAGCGGGAGGGGACACTTCTACGAGCAGTACTTC. Encoded protein: CASGRGHFYEQYF.

CDR3 DNA sequence: TGTGCCAGCACCTCAGGGATCTCTGGGGCCAACGTCCTGACTTTC. Protein sequence: CASTSGISGANVLTF. This sequence joins TRBV27 and TRBJ2-6, with a tentative D call TRBD1 (5 bases). Germline V gene lookup returns CDR1 MNHEY and CDR2 SMNVEV (reference sequence). Trimming pared 7 bases from V and 0 bases from J, leaving 10 bases between. The CDR3 sequence is 15 residues long.